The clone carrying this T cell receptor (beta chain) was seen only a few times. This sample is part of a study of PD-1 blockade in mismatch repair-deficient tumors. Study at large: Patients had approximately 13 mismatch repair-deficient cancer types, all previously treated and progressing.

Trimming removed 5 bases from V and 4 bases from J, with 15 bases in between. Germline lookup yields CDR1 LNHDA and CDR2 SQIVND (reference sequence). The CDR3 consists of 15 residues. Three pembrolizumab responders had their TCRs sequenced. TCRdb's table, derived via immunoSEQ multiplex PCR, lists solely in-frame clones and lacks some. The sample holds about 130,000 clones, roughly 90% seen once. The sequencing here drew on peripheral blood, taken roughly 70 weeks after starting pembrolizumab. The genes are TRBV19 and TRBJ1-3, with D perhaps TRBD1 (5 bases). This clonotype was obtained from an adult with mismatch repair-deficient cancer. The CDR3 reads CASSHQGGRGNTIYF. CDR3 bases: TGTGCCAGTAGTCACCAGGGTGGACGGGGAAACACCATATATTTT.